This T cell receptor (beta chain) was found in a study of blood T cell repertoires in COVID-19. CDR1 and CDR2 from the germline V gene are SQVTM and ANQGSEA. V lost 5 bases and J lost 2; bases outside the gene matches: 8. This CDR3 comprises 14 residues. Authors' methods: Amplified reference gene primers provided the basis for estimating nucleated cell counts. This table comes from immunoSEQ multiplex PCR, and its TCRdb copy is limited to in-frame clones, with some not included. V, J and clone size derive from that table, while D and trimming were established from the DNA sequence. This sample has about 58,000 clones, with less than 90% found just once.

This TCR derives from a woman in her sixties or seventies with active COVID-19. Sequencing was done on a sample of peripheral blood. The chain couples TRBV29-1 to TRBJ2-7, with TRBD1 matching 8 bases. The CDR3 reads CSVIRDRLPYEQYF. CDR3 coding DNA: TGCAGCGTTATCCGGGACAGGTTACCCTACGAGCAGTACTTC.